These 5 T cell receptor beta chains originate from one sample sequenced in a study of PD-1 blockade in classical Hodgkin lymphoma. Time point noted: cycle 4 day 1 (C4D1), after 6 weeks of nivolumab. There was relapse after autologous stem cell transplantation in every patient, and there was variation in brentuximab vedotin exposure. Clones were read by immunoSEQ multiplex PCR, and TCRdb kept only the in-frame ones, dropping some. The sample lists some 58,000 clones, around nine tenths occurring once. Sequenced here: peripheral blood mononuclear cells (PBMCs), sampled before the fourth cycle of nivolumab. These receptors were obtained from a human donor with classical Hodgkin lymphoma.

The CDR3: CASSQSDTQYF. The CDR3 nucleotides are TGTGCCAGCAGCCAGAGCGATACGCAGTATTTT. This chain links TRBV7-9 with TRBJ2-3, with unresolved D. The germline CDR1 and CDR2 sequences are SEHNR and FQNEAQ (reference sequence). The ends were cut back, 5 bases at V and 6 bases at J, with 6 bases in the middle. The CDR3 covers 11 residues.

The CDR3 sequence: CASSLAGGLGNTIYF. The CDR3 DNA reads as TGTGCCAGCAGCTTGGCAGGAGGGCTTGGAAACACCATATATTTT. V is TRBV5-4 and J is TRBJ1-3; no definite D call. CDR3 length: 15 amino acids. Trimming stripped 0 bases from V and 3 bases from J, with 10 bases between. Germline V gives CDR1 SGHNT, CDR2 YYREEE (reference sequence).

This chain joins TRBV5-1 and TRBJ1-1, with 12 positions matching TRBD1. V shed 4 bases and J 1 base; nucleotides not matched to a gene: 2. The V gene's germline CDR1 is SGHRS and CDR2 YFSETQ. This CDR3 contains 15 residues. CDR3 bases: TGCGCCAGCAGCGGGACAGGGGGCCAGAACACTGAAGCTTTCTTT. It encodes CASSGTGGQNTEAFF.

CDR3 sequence (DNA): TGTGCCACCAGCAGAGATCTTAACAATGAGCAGTTCTTC. Encoded protein: CATSRDLNNEQFF. The chain links TRBV15 to TRBJ2-1; D remains unclear. The CDR3 contains 13 residues. Germline loops: CDR1 LNHNV, CDR2 YYDKDF (reference sequence). Trimming took 0 bases from V and 5 from J, leaving 5 bases between them. Together with reference TRBV15 and TRBJ2-1, the CDR3 gives the full variable domain: DAMVIQNPRYQVTQFGKPVTLSCSQTLNHNVMYWYQQKSSQAPKLLFHYYDKDFNNEADTPDNFQSRRPNTSFCFLDIRSPGLGDTAMYLCATSRDLNNEQFFGPGTRLTVL.

This chain joins TRBV6-1 and TRBJ2-3; D tentatively fits TRBD1 or TRBD2 (5 bases each). Deletions cut 4 bases from V and 3 bases from J, with 20 bases between. This CDR3 spans 17 amino acids. From germline, CDR1 is MNHNS and CDR2 SASEGT. The CDR3 bases are TGTGCCAGCAGTGCCGCTAATGGGGGACCCATGACAGATACGCAGTATTTT. It yields the protein CASSAANGGPMTDTQYF.